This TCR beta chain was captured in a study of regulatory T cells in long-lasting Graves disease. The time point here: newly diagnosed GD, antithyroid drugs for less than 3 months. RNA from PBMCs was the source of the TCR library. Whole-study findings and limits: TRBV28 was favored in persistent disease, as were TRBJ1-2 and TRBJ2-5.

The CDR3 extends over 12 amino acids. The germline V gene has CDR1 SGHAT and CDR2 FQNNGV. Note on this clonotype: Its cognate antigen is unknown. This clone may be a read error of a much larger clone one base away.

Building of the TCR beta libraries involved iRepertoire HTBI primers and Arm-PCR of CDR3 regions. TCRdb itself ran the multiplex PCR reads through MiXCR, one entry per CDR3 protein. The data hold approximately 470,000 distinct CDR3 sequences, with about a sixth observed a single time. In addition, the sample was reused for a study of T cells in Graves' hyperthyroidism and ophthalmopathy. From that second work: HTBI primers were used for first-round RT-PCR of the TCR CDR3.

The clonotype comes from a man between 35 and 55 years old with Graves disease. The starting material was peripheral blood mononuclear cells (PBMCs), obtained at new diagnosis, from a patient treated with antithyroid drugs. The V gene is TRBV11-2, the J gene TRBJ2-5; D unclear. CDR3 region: CASSSVVETRYF. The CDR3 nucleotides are TGTGCCAGCAGCTCGGTCGTGGAGACCCGGTACTTC.